The 3 T cell receptor beta chains presented below share a single source sample, sequenced in a study of CXCR3-negative and CXCR3-positive naive CD8 T cells. Study-level results: Hydrophobicity of TRB CDR3s was greater in CXCR3-positive naive cells than in CXCR3-negative naive cells.

The study made its TRB cDNA libraries by 5' RACE, adding UMI labels. TCRdb derives one entry per CDR3 protein from the 5' RACE reads, leaving out DNA. The sample includes around 84,000 distinct CDR3 sequences. These TCRs' antigens remain unknown. Sequenced input: naive CXCR3+ CD8+ T cells from blood. The subset is: CD45RO-CCR7+CD27+CD95- naive CD8+ T cells expressing CXCR3 (TNR3+). The source is a human donor in good health. Some clones in this sample may be carry-over from other donors' samples.

J is TRBJ2-4 and V is TRBV28; TCRdb names TRBD1, which stays unverified in the absence of DNA. Germline CDR1 MDHEN, CDR2 SYDVKM. The CDR3 loop spans 16 amino acids. CDR3 region: CASSPRQGMAKNIQYF.

The chain uses TRBV28 and TRBJ1-2; TCRdb outputs TRBD1, but without DNA this stays unchecked. This CDR3 comprises 14 residues. CDR1 and CDR2 from the germline V gene are MDHEN and SYDVKM. The CDR3: CASSFTGETYGYTF.

V and J are TRBV12-3 or TRBV12-4 and TRBJ1-1. The CDR3 length is 14 residues. The CDR3 protein is CASGFGFGNTEAFF.